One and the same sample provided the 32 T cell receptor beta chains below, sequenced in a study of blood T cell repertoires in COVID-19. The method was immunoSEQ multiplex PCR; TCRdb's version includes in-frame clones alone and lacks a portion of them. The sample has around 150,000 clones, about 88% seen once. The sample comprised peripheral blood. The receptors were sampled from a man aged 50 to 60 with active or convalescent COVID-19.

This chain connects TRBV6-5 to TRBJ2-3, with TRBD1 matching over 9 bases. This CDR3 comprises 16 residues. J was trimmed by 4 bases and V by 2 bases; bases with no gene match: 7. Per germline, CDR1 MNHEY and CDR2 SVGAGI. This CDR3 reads CASSYAPGQGADTQYF. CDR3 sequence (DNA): TGTGCCAGCAGTTACGCACCGGGACAGGGTGCAGATACGCAGTATTTT.

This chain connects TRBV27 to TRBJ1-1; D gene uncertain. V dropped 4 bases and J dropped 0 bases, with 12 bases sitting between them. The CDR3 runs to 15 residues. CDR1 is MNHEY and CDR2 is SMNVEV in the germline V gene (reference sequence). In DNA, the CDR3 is TGTGCCAGCAGTTCCATCGAGGGCCTGAACACTGAAGCTTTCTTT. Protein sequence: CASSSIEGLNTEAFF.

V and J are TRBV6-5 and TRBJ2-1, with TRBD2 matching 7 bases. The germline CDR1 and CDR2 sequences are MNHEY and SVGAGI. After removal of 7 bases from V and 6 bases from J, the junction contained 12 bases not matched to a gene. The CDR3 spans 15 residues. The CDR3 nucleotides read TGTGCCAGCACCTGGGGAGCGGGACCGGGCAATGAGCAGTTCTTC. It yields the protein CASTWGAGPGNEQFF.

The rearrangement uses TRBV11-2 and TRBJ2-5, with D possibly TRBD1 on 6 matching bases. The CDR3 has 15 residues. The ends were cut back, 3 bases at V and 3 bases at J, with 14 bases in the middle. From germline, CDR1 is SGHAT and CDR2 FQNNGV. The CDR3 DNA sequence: TGTGCCAGCAGCTTTATCCAGGGGCGGGAAGAGACCCAGTACTTC. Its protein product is CASSFIQGREETQYF. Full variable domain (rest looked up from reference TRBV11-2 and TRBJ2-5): EAGVAQSPRYKIIEKRQSVAFWCNPISGHATLYWYQQILGQGPKLLIQFQNNGVVDDSQLPKDRFSAERLKGVDSTLKIQPAKLEDSAVYLCASSFIQGREETQYFGPGTRLLVL.

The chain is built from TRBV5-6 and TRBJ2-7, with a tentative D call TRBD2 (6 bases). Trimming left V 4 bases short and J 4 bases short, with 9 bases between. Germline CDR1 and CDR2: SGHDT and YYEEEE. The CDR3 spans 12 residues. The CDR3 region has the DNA TGTGCCAGCAGCGCGGGGAGGTACGAGCAGTACTTC. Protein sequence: CASSAGRYEQYF.

CDR3 region: CASRIRGDLAEAFF. The CDR3 DNA is TGTGCCAGCAGGATCAGGGGGGACCTCGCTGAAGCTTTCTTT. V usage is TRBV2 and J usage is TRBJ1-1; 7 bases map to TRBD1. CDR3 size: 14 residues. Germline CDR1 is SNHLY and CDR2 is FYNNEI. J gave up 6 bases and V 6 bases, and 10 bases lay outside the gene matches.

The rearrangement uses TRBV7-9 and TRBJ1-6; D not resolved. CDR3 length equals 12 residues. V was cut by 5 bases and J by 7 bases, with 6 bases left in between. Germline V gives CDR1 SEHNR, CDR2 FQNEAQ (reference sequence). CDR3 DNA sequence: TGTGCCAGCAGCCGCCAGAATTCACCCCTCCACTTT. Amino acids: CASSRQNSPLHF.

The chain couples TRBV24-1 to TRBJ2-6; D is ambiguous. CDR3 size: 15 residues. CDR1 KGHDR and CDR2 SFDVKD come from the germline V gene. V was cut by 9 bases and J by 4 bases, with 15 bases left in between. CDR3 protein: CATGSREAGANVLTF. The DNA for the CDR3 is TGTGCCACCGGATCCCGTGAGGCAGGGGCCAACGTCCTGACTTTC.

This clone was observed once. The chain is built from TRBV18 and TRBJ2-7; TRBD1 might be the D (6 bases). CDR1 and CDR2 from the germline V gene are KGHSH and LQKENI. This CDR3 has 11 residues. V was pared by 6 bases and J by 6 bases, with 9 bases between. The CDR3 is CASSSGVEQYF. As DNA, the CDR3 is TGTGCCAGCTCGTCAGGGGTCGAGCAGTACTTC.

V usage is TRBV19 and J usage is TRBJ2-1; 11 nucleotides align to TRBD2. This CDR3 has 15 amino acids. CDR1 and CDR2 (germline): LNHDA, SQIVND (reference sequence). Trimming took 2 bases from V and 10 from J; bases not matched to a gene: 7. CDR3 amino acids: CASSIRTSGPQEQFF. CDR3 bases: TGTGCCAGTAGTATAAGGACTAGCGGGCCCCAAGAGCAGTTCTTC.

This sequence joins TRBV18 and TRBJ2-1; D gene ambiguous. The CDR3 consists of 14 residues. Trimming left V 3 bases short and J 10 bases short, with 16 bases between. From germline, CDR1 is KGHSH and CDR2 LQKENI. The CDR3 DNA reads TGTGCCAGCTCACCCCCCTCACCGACTGGCGAGCAGTTCTTC. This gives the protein CASSPPSPTGEQFF.

In DNA form, the CDR3 reads TGTGCCAGCAGCCCCACTTATAATTCACCCCTCCACTTT. Encoded protein: CASSPTYNSPLHF. The chain is built from TRBV28 and TRBJ1-6; no definite D call. V was shortened by 6 bases and J by 4 bases, with 7 bases between the two germline ends. The germline V gene has CDR1 MDHEN and CDR2 SYDVKM. The CDR3 sequence is 13 residues long.

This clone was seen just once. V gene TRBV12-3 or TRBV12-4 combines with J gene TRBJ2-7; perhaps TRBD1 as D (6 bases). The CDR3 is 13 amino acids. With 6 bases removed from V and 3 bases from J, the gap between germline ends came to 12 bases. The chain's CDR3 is CASRLDRFYEQYF. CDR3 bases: TGTGCCAGCAGACTTGACAGGTTCTACGAGCAGTACTTC.

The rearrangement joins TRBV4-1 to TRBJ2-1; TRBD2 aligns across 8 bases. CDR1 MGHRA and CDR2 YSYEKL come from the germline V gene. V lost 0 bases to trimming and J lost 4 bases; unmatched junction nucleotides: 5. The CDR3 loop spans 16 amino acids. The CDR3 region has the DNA TGCGCCAGCAGCCAAGATGTGCTAGCGGGTTACAATGAGCAGTTCTTC. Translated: CASSQDVLAGYNEQFF.

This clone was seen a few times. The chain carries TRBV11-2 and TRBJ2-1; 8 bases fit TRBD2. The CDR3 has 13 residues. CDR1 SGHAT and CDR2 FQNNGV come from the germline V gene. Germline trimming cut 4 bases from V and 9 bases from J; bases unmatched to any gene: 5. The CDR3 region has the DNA TGTGCCAGCAGCTCCACCCGGGAGGGTGAGCAGTTCTTC. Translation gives CASSSTREGEQFF.

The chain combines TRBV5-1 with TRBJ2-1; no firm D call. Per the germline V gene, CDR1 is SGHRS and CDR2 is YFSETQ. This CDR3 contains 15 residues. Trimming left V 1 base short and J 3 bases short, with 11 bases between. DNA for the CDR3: TGCGCCAGCAGCTTGTCCTTCCTCCTCTACAATGAGCAGTTCTTC. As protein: CASSLSFLLYNEQFF.

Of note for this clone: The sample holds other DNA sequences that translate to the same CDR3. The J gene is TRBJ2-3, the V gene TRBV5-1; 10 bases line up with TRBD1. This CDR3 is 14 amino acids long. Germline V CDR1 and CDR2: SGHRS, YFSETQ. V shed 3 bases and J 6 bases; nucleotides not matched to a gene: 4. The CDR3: CASSSTGGADTQYF. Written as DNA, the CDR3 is TGCGCCAGCAGCTCGACAGGGGGCGCGGATACGCAGTATTTT. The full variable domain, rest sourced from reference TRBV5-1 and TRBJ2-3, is KAGVTQTPRYLIKTRGQQVTLSCSPISGHRSVSWYQQTPGQGLQFLFEYFSETQRNKGNFPGRFSGRQFSNSRSEMNVSTLELGDSALYLCASSSTGGADTQYFGPGTRLTVL.

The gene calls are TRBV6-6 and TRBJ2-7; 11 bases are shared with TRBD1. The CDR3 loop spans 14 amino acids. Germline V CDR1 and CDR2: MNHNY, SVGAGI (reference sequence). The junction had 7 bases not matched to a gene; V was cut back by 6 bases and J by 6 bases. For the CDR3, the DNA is TGTGCCAGCAGAGGTGGGACAGGGGGGCTCGAGCAGTACTTC. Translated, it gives CASRGGTGGLEQYF.

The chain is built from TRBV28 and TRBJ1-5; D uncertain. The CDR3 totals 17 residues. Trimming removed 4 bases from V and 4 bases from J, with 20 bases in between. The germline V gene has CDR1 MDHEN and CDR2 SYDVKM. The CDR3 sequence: CASSSTSRRVSNQPQHF. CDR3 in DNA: TGTGCCAGCAGTTCAACCTCTAGGAGGGTATCGAATCAGCCCCAGCATTTT.

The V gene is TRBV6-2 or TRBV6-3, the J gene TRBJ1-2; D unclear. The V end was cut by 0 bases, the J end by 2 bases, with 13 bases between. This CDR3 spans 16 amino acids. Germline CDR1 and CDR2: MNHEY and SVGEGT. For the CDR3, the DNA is TGTGCCAGCAGTTACTCGGCCGCCCCCAACAACTATGGCTACACCTTC. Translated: CASSYSAAPNNYGYTF.

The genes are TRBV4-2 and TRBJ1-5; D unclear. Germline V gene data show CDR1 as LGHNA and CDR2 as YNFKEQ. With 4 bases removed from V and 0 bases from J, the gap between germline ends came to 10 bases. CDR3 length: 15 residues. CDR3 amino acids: CASSPGGSSNQPQHF. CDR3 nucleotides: TGTGCCAGCAGCCCCGGAGGGTCTAGCAATCAGCCCCAGCATTTT.

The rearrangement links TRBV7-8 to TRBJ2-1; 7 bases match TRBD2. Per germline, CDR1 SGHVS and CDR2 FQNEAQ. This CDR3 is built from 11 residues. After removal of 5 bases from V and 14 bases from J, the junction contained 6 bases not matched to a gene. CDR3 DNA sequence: TGTGCCAGCAGCCCCGGACTAGTGGAGTTCTTC. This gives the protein CASSPGLVEFF.

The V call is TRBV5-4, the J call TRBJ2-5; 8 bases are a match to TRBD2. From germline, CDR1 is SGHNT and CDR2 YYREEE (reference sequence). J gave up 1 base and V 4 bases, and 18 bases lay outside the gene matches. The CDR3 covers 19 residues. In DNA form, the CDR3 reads TGTGCCAGCAGCGCGGGCCCGGGGGGAGCGGGAGTGTTCCAAGAGACCCAGTACTTC. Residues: CASSAGPGGAGVFQETQYF.

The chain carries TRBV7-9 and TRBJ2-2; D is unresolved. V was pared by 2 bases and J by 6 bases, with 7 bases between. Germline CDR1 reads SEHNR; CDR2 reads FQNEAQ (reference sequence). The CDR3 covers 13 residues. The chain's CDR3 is CASSLSISGELFF. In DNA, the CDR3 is TGTGCCAGCAGCTTATCTATATCCGGGGAGCTGTTTTTT.

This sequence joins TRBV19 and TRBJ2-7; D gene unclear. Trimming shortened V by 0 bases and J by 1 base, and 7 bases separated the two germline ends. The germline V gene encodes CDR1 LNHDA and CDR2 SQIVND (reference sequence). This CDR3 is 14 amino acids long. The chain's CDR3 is CASSIEAGSYEQYF. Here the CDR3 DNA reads TGTGCCAGTAGTATAGAAGCAGGATCCTACGAGCAGTACTTC. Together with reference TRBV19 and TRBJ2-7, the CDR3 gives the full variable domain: DGGITQSPKYLFRKEGQNVTLSCEQNLNHDAMYWYRQDPGQGLRLIYYSQIVNDFQKGDIAEGYSVSREKKESFPLTVTSAQKNPTAFYLCASSIEAGSYEQYFGPGTRLTVT.

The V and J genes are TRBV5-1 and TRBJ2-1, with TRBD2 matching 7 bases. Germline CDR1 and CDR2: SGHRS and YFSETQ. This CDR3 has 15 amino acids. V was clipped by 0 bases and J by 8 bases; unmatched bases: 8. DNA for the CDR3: TGCGCCAGCAGCTTGGCCGGCGGGAGAGGCGATGAGCAGTTCTTC. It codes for CASSLAGGRGDEQFF. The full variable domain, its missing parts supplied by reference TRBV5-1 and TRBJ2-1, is KAGVTQTPRYLIKTRGQQVTLSCSPISGHRSVSWYQQTPGQGLQFLFEYFSETQRNKGNFPGRFSGRQFSNSRSEMNVSTLELGDSALYLCASSLAGGRGDEQFFGPGTRLTVL.

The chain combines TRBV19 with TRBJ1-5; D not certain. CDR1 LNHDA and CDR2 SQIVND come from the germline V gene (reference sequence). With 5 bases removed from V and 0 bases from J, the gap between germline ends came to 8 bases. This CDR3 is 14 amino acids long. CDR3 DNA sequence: TGTGCCAGTAGTCGGAGGAATAGCAATCAGCCCCAGCATTTT. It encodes CASSRRNSNQPQHF.

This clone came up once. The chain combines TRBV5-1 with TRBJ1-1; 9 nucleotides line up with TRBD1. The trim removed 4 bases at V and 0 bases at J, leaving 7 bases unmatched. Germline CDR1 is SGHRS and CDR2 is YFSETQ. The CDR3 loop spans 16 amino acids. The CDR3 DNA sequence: TGCGCCAGCAGCATAGGACAGGGGCTCATGAACACTGAAGCTTTCTTT. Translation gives CASSIGQGLMNTEAFF.

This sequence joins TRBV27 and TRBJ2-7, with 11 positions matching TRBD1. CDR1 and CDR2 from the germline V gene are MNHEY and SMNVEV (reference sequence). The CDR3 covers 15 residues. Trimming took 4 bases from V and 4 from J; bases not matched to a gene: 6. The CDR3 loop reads CASSSAGTGGYEQYF. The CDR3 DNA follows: TGTGCCAGCAGTTCCGCCGGGACAGGGGGATACGAGCAGTACTTC.

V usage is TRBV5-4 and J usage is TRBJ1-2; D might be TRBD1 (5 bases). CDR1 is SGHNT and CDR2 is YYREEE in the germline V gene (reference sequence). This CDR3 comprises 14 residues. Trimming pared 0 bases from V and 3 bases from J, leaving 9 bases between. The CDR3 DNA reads TGTGCCAGCAGCTTGGCAGGGCCGGACTATGGCTACACCTTC. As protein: CASSLAGPDYGYTF.

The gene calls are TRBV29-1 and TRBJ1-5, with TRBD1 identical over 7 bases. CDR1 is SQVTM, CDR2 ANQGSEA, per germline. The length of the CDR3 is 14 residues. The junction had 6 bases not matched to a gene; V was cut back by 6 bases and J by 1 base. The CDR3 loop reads CSVIEGASNQPQHF. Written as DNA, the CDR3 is TGCAGCGTCATCGAGGGGGCCAGCAATCAGCCCCAGCATTTT.

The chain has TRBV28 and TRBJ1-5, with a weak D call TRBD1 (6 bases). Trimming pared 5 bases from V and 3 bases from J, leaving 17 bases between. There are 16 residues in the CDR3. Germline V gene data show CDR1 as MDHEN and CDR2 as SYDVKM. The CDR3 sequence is CASSQGGIQSNQPQHF. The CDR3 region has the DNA TGTGCCAGCAGTCAAGGGGGAATCCAATCCAATCAGCCCCAGCATTTT.